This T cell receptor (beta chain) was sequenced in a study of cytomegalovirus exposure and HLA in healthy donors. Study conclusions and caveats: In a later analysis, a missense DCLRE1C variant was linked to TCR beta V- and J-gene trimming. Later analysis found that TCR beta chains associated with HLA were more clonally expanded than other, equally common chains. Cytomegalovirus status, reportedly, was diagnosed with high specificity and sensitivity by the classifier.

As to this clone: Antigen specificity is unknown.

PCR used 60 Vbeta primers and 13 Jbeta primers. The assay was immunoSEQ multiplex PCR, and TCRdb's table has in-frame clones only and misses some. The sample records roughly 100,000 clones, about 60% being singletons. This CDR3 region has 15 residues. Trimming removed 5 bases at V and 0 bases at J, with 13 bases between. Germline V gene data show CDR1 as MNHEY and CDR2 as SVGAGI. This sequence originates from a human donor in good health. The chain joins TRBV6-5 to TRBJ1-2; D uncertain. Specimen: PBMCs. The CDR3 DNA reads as TGTGCCAGCAGTCTAGCGGACGGACCTAACTATGGCTACACCTTC. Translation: CASSLADGPNYGYTF.